Below are 2 T cell receptor beta chains sequenced from a single sample in a study of shared clonotypes between healthy human individuals. Naive CD8 isolation took CD45RO-negative cells positively selected for CCR7 and excluded terminally differentiated effector memory CD45RA+ cells. The protocol was immunoSEQ multiplex PCR, while the TCRdb copy is restricted to in-frame clones and leaves out a portion. The sample holds over 2 million clones, just under 95% seen once. The material sequenced was naive CD8+ T cells sorted from blood. These receptors all come from a young man in good health.

The chain has TRBV2 and TRBJ2-4; TRBD1 aligns across 8 bases. This CDR3 comprises 17 residues. Trimming took 8 bases from V and 0 from J; bases not matched to a gene: 12. The germline gives CDR1 SNHLY, CDR2 FYNNEI. CDR3 amino acids: CASVQGVGAVAKNIQYF. Written as DNA, the CDR3 is TGTGCCAGCGTACAGGGGGTTGGTGCTGTAGCCAAAAACATTCAGTACTTC.

This chain joins TRBV10-3 and TRBJ2-2; D remains ambiguous. Trimming cost V 6 bases and J 4 bases, with 12 bases left between them. CDR3 length equals 14 residues. Germline V gives CDR1 ENHRY, CDR2 SYGVKD. CDR3 in DNA: TGTGCCATCAGCGCACAGCGAGCCACCGGGGAGCTGTTTTTT. Amino acids: CAISAQRATGELFF.